This T cell receptor beta chain was sequenced during a study of blood T cell repertoires in COVID-19. The table came from immunoSEQ multiplex PCR; TCRdb's copy has only in-frame clones and leaves some out. The sample shows roughly 260,000 clones, less than 90% of them seen only once. Sequences were obtained from peripheral blood. The receptor comes from a man aged 60-69 years who had recovered from COVID-19.

CDR3 amino acids: CASSLAVAATGELFF. In DNA form, the CDR3 reads TGCGCCAGCAGCTTGGCCGTGGCGGCCACCGGGGAGCTGTTTTTT. This chain links TRBV5-1 with TRBJ2-2; D not certain. V lost 0 bases and J lost 4, with 10 bases in between. The CDR3 has 15 amino acids. Germline V gene sequence: CDR1 SGHRS, CDR2 YFSETQ.